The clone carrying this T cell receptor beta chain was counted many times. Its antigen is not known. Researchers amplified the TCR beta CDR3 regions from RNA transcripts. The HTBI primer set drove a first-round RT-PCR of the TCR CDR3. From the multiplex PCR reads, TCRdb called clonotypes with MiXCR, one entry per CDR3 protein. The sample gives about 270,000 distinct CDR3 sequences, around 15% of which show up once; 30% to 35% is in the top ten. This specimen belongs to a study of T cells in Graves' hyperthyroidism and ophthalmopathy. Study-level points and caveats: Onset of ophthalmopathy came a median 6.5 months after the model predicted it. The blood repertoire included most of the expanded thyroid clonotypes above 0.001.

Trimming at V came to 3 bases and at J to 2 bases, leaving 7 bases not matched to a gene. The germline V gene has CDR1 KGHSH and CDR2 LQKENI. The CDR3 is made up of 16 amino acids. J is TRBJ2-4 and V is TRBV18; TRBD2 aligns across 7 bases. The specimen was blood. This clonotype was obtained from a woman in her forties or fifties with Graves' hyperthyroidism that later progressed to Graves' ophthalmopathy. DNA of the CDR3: TGTGCCAGCTCACCGGTGCGGGAGCCTCCCAAAAACATTCAGTACTTC. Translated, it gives CASSPVREPPKNIQYF.